The 30 T cell receptor beta chains below were found in one sample sequenced in a study of tumor T cells in aggressive B-cell lymphoma. Sequencing used immunoSEQ multiplex PCR; TCRdb keeps in-frame clones, though not all of them. The sample records approximately 7,900 clones, around 86% being singletons. Sequencing used tumor tissue. Every receptor here comes from an adult with diffuse large B cell lymphoma.

The chain carries TRBV27 and TRBJ2-2, with TRBD2 matching 10 bases. The CDR3 extends over 16 amino acids. Trimming at V came to 2 bases and at J to 4 bases, leaving 4 bases not matched to a gene. Germline CDR1 and CDR2: MNHEY and SMNVEV (reference sequence). The CDR3 loop reads CASSLRLAGVTGELFF. CDR3 DNA sequence: TGTGCCAGCAGTTTACGGCTAGCGGGAGTCACCGGGGAGCTGTTTTTT.

On this clone itself: One junction end disagrees with the germline gene, perhaps due to a read error. This sequence joins TRBV7-7 and TRBJ2-1; 11 bases map to TRBD2. CDR3 length equals 14 residues. Germline V CDR1 and CDR2: SSHAT, FNYEAQ (reference sequence). CDR3 DNA sequence: TGTGCTAGCAGCTTATTCGGGACTAGCGGTGAGCAGTTCTTC. Encoded protein: CASSLFGTSGEQFF. The full variable domain, with the rest looked up from reference TRBV7-7 and TRBJ2-1, is GAGVSQSPRYKVTKRGQDVTLRCDPISSHATLYWYQQALGQGPEFLTYFNYEAQPDKSGLPSDRFSAERPEGSISTLTIQRTEQRDSAMYRCASSLFGTSGEQFFGPGTRLTVL.

This rearrangement joins TRBV4-2 to TRBJ2-3; 16 positions match TRBD2. Germline loops: CDR1 LGHNA, CDR2 YNFKEQ. The CDR3 has 18 residues. V was clipped by 1 base and J by 6 bases; unmatched bases: 7. In DNA form, the CDR3 reads TGTGCCAGCAGCCAAGTTGGGACTAGCGGGAGGGCCGACGATACGCAGTATTTT. It is translated as CASSQVGTSGRADDTQYF.

The V and J genes are TRBV28 and TRBJ2-3, with D hard to call. The V and J ends lost 5 bases and 6 bases respectively, with 12 bases between them. Germline CDR1 reads MDHEN; CDR2 reads SYDVKM. The CDR3 covers 13 residues. This CDR3 is CASSLPSGDTQYF. CDR3 coding DNA: TGTGCCAGCAGTCTCCCCTCCGGTGATACGCAGTATTTT.

The rearrangement uses TRBV19 and TRBJ1-4; the match to TRBD1 covers 8 bases. CDR3 size: 15 residues. The junction had 10 bases not matched to a gene; V was cut back by 6 bases and J by 7 bases. Germline V lookup: CDR1 LNHDA, CDR2 SQIVND (reference sequence). CDR3 region: CASRPTGGLGEKLFF. The CDR3 nucleotides read TGTGCCAGTAGGCCCACAGGGGGGCTTGGTGAAAAACTGTTTTTT.

The chain couples TRBV5-4 to TRBJ2-3; possibly TRBD2 for D (6 bases). The CDR3 has 16 residues. Germline V lookup: CDR1 SGHNT, CDR2 YYREEE (reference sequence). Deletions cut 0 bases from V and 4 bases from J, with 15 bases between. The CDR3 is CASSLAPGRSADTQYF. The CDR3 region has the DNA TGTGCCAGCAGCTTGGCCCCAGGGAGGAGCGCAGATACGCAGTATTTT. Variable domain in full (rest from reference TRBV5-4 and TRBJ2-3): ETGVTQSPTHLIKTRGQQVTLRCSSQSGHNTVSWYQQALGQGPQFIFQYYREEENGRGNFPPRFSGLQFPNYSSELNVNALELDDSALYLCASSLAPGRSADTQYFGPGTRLTVL.

Only a few counts were recorded for this clone. This chain links TRBV29-1 with TRBJ2-7; TRBD1 agrees at 7 bases. The CDR3 covers 13 residues. V was clipped by 6 bases and J by 2 bases; unmatched bases: 7. In germline, CDR1 is SQVTM, CDR2 ANQGSEA. The CDR3 coding sequence is TGCAGCGTCGGACGGGACAGTCCCTACGAGCAGTACTTC. It translates to CSVGRDSPYEQYF.

This chain connects TRBV19 to TRBJ2-1; 8 nucleotides match TRBD1. V shed 4 bases, J shed 6 bases, and the junction held 14 bases outside the gene matches. The CDR3 is made up of 17 amino acids. CDR1 is LNHDA and CDR2 is SQIVND in the germline V gene (reference sequence). CDR3: CASSRLRTGRNFNEQFF. The CDR3 region has the DNA TGTGCCAGTAGTAGACTCAGGACAGGGCGGAATTTCAATGAGCAGTTCTTC. Combining the CDR3 with reference TRBV19 and TRBJ2-1 gives the whole variable domain DGGITQSPKYLFRKEGQNVTLSCEQNLNHDAMYWYRQDPGQGLRLIYYSQIVNDFQKGDIAEGYSVSREKKESFPLTVTSAQKNPTAFYLCASSRLRTGRNFNEQFFGPGTRLTVL.

The rearrangement uses TRBV6-6 and TRBJ2-3; D may be TRBD1 (6 bases). Germline V gives CDR1 MNHNY, CDR2 SVGAGI (reference sequence). The CDR3 spans 15 residues. Trimming cost V 0 bases and J 7 bases, with 14 bases left between them. The CDR3 DNA sequence: TGTGCCAGCAGTTACTCGGCAGGGGTCCCCAATACGCAGTATTTT. Protein: CASSYSAGVPNTQYF.

This chain uses TRBV5-1 with TRBJ2-7; D is unresolved. Germline loops: CDR1 SGHRS, CDR2 YFSETQ. The ends were cut back, 0 bases at V and 0 bases at J, with 10 bases in the middle. The CDR3 sequence is 15 residues long. The chain's CDR3 is CASSLAQTPSYEQYF. In nucleotides, the CDR3 is TGCGCCAGCAGCTTGGCCCAGACTCCCTCCTACGAGCAGTACTTC.

This chain connects TRBV6-6 to TRBJ2-3, with D hard to call. Trimming took 2 bases from V and 6 from J, leaving 6 bases between them. This CDR3 spans 12 amino acids. Germline-derived CDR1 and CDR2 are MNHNY and SVGAGI (reference sequence). The CDR3 DNA is TGTGCCAGCAGTTACCCCTTGGATACGCAGTATTTT. Its translation: CASSYPLDTQYF.

This clone was found once. The chain employs TRBV7-3 and TRBJ2-3; perhaps TRBD2 as D (6 bases). Germline V gene sequence: CDR1 SGHTA, CDR2 FQGTGA. V was shortened by 4 bases and J by 5 bases, with 16 bases between the two germline ends. The length of the CDR3 is 15 residues. CDR3 DNA: TGTGCCAGCAGCTCCACCGGGACTCCAGGAGATACGCAGTATTTT. It encodes CASSSTGTPGDTQYF.

A word on this clone: A much larger clone sits a single nucleotide away, making a read error possible. This sample includes further DNA sequences coding for the same CDR3. J is TRBJ2-2 and V is TRBV5-5; no reliable D call. Germline assignment: CDR1 SGHKS and CDR2 YYEKEE (reference sequence). This CDR3 comprises 13 residues. In nucleotides, the CDR3 is TGTGCCAGCAGCTTTGGGCACACCGGAGAGCTGTTTTTT. It is translated as CASSFGHTGELFF.

This clone was observed a handful of times. The chain is built from TRBV5-6 and TRBJ1-1; 7 bases are shared with TRBD1. Germline V gene lookup returns CDR1 SGHDT and CDR2 YYEEEE. The CDR3 consists of 15 residues. Trimming cost V 2 bases and J 5 bases; bases outside gene matches: 9. Here the CDR3 reads CASSFPGQAGTEAFF. The CDR3 DNA reads TGTGCCAGCAGCTTCCCCGGACAGGCGGGGACTGAAGCTTTCTTT. Complete variable domain (other parts from reference TRBV5-6 and TRBJ1-1): DAGVTQSPTHLIKTRGQQVTLRCSPKSGHDTVSWYQQALGQGPQFIFQYYEEEERQRGNFPDRFSGHQFPNYSSELNVNALLLGDSALYLCASSFPGQAGTEAFFGQGTRLTVV.

The J gene is TRBJ2-2, the V gene TRBV13; 11 bases are a match to TRBD1. The CDR3 consists of 17 residues. In germline, CDR1 is PRHDT, CDR2 FYEKMQ (reference sequence). The V and J ends lost 5 bases and 3 bases, in that order; junction bases with no gene match: 8. CDR3 sequence reads: CASSGEPGQGDTGELFF. In DNA, the CDR3 is TGTGCCAGCAGCGGCGAACCGGGACAGGGGGACACCGGGGAGCTGTTTTTT.

The chain is built from TRBV19 and TRBJ2-3, with 9 bases matching TRBD1. V lost 3 bases and J lost 1; bases outside the gene matches: 5. The CDR3 is 16 residues long. Germline CDR1 reads LNHDA; CDR2 reads SQIVND (reference sequence). CDR3 loop: CASSMRWTGGTDTQYF. CDR3 nucleotides: TGTGCCAGTAGTATGCGATGGACAGGGGGCACAGATACGCAGTATTTT.

The V call is TRBV18, the J call TRBJ2-1, with D possibly being TRBD2 (6 bases). The CDR3 has 13 residues. Germline-derived CDR1 and CDR2 are KGHSH and LQKENI. V lost 6 bases and J 12 bases, leaving 18 bases between the germline ends. The CDR3 is CASSPGGQMGQFF. The CDR3 nucleotides read TGTGCCAGCTCCCCCGGAGGGCAAATGGGGCAGTTCTTC.

DNA for the CDR3: TGTGCCAGCAGCCCGGACAAAAGCTCCTACGAGCAGTACTTC. Protein sequence: CASSPDKSSYEQYF. The chain is built from TRBV27 and TRBJ2-7, with D perhaps TRBD1 (5 bases). Germline assignment: CDR1 MNHEY and CDR2 SMNVEV (reference sequence). Trimming removed 6 bases at V and 0 bases at J, with 12 bases between. The CDR3 loop spans 14 amino acids.

The rearrangement joins TRBV6-5 to TRBJ2-1; the match to TRBD2 covers 13 bases. V lost 6 bases to trimming and J lost 7 bases; unmatched junction nucleotides: 6. The CDR3 has 15 residues. The germline CDR1 and CDR2 sequences are MNHEY and SVGAGI. The CDR3 DNA sequence: TGTGCCAGCAGAAAACTAGCGGGAGGGCTGAATGAGCAGTTCTTC. Amino acids: CASRKLAGGLNEQFF.

This chain joins TRBV28 and TRBJ2-7; 10 nucleotides align to TRBD1. The CDR3 length is 15 residues. J lost 6 bases, V lost 1 base, and 6 bases had no gene match. Germline V lookup: CDR1 MDHEN, CDR2 SYDVKM. CDR3 residues: CASSLLGTGEPEQYF. The CDR3, as DNA: TGTGCCAGCAGTTTATTGGGGACAGGGGAACCCGAGCAGTACTTC. Full variable domain (remainder filled in from reference TRBV28 and TRBJ2-7): DVKVTQSSRYLVKRTGEKVFLECVQDMDHENMFWYRQDPGLGLRLIYFSYDVKMKEKGDIPEGYSVSREKKERFSLILESASTNQTSMYLCASSLLGTGEPEQYFGPGTRLTVT.

The chain employs TRBV5-4 and TRBJ1-1; D is possibly TRBD1 (6 bases). The CDR3 totals 12 residues. Per germline, CDR1 SGHNT and CDR2 YYREEE (reference sequence). The germline V and J ends were trimmed by 4 bases and 7 bases, with 11 bases remaining between them. CDR3 sequence reads: CASSETGREAFF. The CDR3 nucleotides read TGTGCCAGCAGCGAGACAGGCCGTGAAGCTTTCTTT.

The chain carries TRBV20-1 and TRBJ2-3, with D possibly TRBD2 on 5 matching bases. The CDR3 loop spans 11 amino acids. Trimming left V 5 bases short and J 9 bases short, with 12 bases between. Germline CDR1 is DFQATT and CDR2 is SNEGSKA (reference sequence). The CDR3, as DNA: TGCAGTGCTCGGGCCCGAGGGACGCAGTATTTT. This translates into CSARARGTQYF.

The chain is built from TRBV20-1 and TRBJ2-1; a possible D gene is TRBD2 (5 bases). Trimming took 3 bases from V and 8 from J, leaving 8 bases between them. Germline CDR1 DFQATT, CDR2 SNEGSKA (reference sequence). This CDR3 has 11 amino acids. The CDR3 nucleotides read TGCAGTGCTAGGTTGGGAGATGAGCAGTTCTTC. Its protein product is CSARLGDEQFF.

J is TRBJ2-5 and V is TRBV28; 7 bases agree with TRBD1. The V and J ends lost 5 bases and 7 bases, in that order; junction bases with no gene match: 10. The CDR3 spans 14 residues. Germline V CDR1 and CDR2: MDHEN, SYDVKM. The CDR3 coding sequence is TGTGCCAGCAGTCAAGGGACAGTTAAGGCGACCCAGTACTTC. This gives the protein CASSQGTVKATQYF.

In DNA form, the CDR3 reads TGTGCCAGCAGTTTATCGGGCGGGGCACTATGGGGCTACACCTTC. Translating gives CASSLSGGALWGYTF. V usage is TRBV27 and J usage is TRBJ1-2, with a weak D call TRBD1 (5 bases). In germline, CDR1 is MNHEY, CDR2 SMNVEV (reference sequence). Trimming took off 0 bases at V and 8 bases at J, with 16 bases between the two ends. The CDR3 is made up of 15 amino acids.

The J gene is TRBJ1-1, the V gene TRBV7-3; the D is unclear. CDR1 and CDR2 from the germline V gene are SGHTA and FQGTGA. V was trimmed by 5 bases and J by 1 base, leaving 8 bases between them. This CDR3 is 13 amino acids long. This CDR3 reads CASSTRTNTEAFF. Written as DNA, the CDR3 is TGTGCCAGCAGCACCAGAACGAACACTGAAGCTTTCTTT. The full variable domain, in which reference TRBV7-3 and TRBJ1-1 provide the parts outside the CDR3, is GAGVSQTPSNKVTEKGKYVELRCDPISGHTALYWYRQSLGQGPEFLIYFQGTGAADDSGLPNDRFFAVRPEGSVSTLKIQRTERGDSAVYLCASSTRTNTEAFFGQGTRLTVV.

The count of this clone is one. This chain links TRBV7-3 with TRBJ2-5, with 8 bases aligning to TRBD1. With V trimmed by 5 bases and J by 3 bases, 5 bases remained unmatched. Germline V CDR1 and CDR2: SGHTA, FQGTGA. The CDR3 has 14 residues. This CDR3 reads CASSLQGAEETQYF. The CDR3 DNA reads TGTGCCAGCAGCCTTCAGGGGGCTGAAGAGACCCAGTACTTC.

The rearrangement joins TRBV28 to TRBJ2-1; 7 bases align to TRBD1. The junction had 12 bases not matched to a gene; V was cut back by 9 bases and J by 7 bases. CDR1 and CDR2 from the germline V gene are MDHEN and SYDVKM. The CDR3 is made up of 14 amino acids. The CDR3 here is CASSGQEAGNEQFF. The CDR3 region has the DNA TGTGCCAGTTCCGGACAGGAGGCTGGGAATGAGCAGTTCTTC.

The chain is built from TRBV7-6 and TRBJ2-3; D is ambiguous. This CDR3 region has 11 residues. Germline CDR1 reads SGHVS; CDR2 reads FNYEAQ. V dropped 5 bases and J dropped 6 bases, with 6 bases sitting between them. In DNA form, the CDR3 reads TGTGCCAGCAGCGAACGGGATACGCAGTATTTT. It encodes CASSERDTQYF.

This clone was recorded only once. The CDR3 region has the DNA TGTGCCAGCAGCCAAGCGGGACTAGCGGAATACAATGAGCAGTTCTTC. Its protein product is CASSQAGLAEYNEQFF. The V gene is TRBV4-2, the J gene TRBJ2-1, with 11 bases lining up with TRBD2. The CDR3 is made up of 16 amino acids. Germline CDR1 is LGHNA and CDR2 is YNFKEQ. V shed 1 base, J shed 4 bases, and the junction held 3 bases outside the gene matches.